The 5 T cell receptor beta chains in this list originate from one sample, sequenced in a study of blood T cell repertoires in COVID-19. Libraries were prepared by immunoSEQ multiplex PCR; TCRdb keeps only in-frame clonotypes and omits some of them. The repertoire has nearly 25,000 clones, around 79% of them found once; the top ten carry approximately 6.1%. Material for sequencing was peripheral blood. These receptors all stem from a man aged 50 to 60 with COVID-19, enrolled during active disease.

This chain joins TRBV6-5 and TRBJ1-6; 9 bases map to TRBD1. Germline loops: CDR1 MNHEY, CDR2 SVGAGI. Trimming cost V 5 bases and J 9 bases; bases outside gene matches: 5. CDR3 length: 14 amino acids. CDR3 sequence: CASSQTGGGSPLHF. The CDR3 nucleotides read TGTGCCAGCAGTCAAACAGGGGGCGGTTCACCCCTCCACTTT.

This clone was detected a few times. The CDR3 sequence is CASSLSASGELFF. The CDR3 bases are TGTGCCAGCAGCTTAAGTGCTAGCGGGGAGCTGTTTTTT. V gene TRBV7-9 combines with J gene TRBJ2-2; D not resolved. CDR1 SEHNR and CDR2 FQNEAQ come from the germline V gene (reference sequence). The CDR3 contains 13 residues. Trimming took 2 bases from V and 7 from J, leaving 8 bases between them. Complete variable domain (other parts from reference TRBV7-9 and TRBJ2-2): DTGVSQNPRHKITKRGQNVTFRCDPISEHNRLYWYRQTLGQGPEFLTYFQNEAQLEKSRLLSDRFSAERPKGSFSTLEIQRTEQGDSAMYLCASSLSASGELFFGEGSRLTVL.

This clone has just a few counts. The genes are TRBV6-5 and TRBJ2-2, with 7 bases matching TRBD2. The V and J ends lost 0 bases and 5 bases, in that order; junction bases with no gene match: 0. Per the germline V gene, CDR1 is MNHEY and CDR2 is SVGAGI. The CDR3 is 14 amino acids. CDR3 amino acids: CASSYSGGTGELFF. CDR3 coding DNA: TGTGCCAGCAGTTACTCGGGGGGGACCGGGGAGCTGTTTTTT.

This chain connects TRBV11-2 to TRBJ1-5, with 8 nucleotides matching TRBD1. V dropped 0 bases and J dropped 5; count of bases not matched to a gene: 15. The CDR3 runs 19 residues. Per the germline V gene, CDR1 is SGHAT and CDR2 is FQNNGV. CDR3 nucleotides: TGTGCCAGCAGCTTAGAAGTCCCGGACAGGGTAAAACTGTATCAGCCCCAGCATTTT. It codes for CASSLEVPDRVKLYQPQHF.

V gene TRBV2 combines with J gene TRBJ2-5, with TRBD2 matching over 9 bases. Germline V CDR1 and CDR2: SNHLY, FYNNEI. The CDR3 spans 21 residues. V gave up 3 bases and J gave up 4 bases; unmatched junction bases: 24. CDR3 loop: CASSDGPALAGKPSLRETQYF. CDR3 bases: TGTGCCAGCAGTGATGGCCCGGCACTAGCGGGCAAACCGTCGTTACGAGAGACCCAGTACTTC.